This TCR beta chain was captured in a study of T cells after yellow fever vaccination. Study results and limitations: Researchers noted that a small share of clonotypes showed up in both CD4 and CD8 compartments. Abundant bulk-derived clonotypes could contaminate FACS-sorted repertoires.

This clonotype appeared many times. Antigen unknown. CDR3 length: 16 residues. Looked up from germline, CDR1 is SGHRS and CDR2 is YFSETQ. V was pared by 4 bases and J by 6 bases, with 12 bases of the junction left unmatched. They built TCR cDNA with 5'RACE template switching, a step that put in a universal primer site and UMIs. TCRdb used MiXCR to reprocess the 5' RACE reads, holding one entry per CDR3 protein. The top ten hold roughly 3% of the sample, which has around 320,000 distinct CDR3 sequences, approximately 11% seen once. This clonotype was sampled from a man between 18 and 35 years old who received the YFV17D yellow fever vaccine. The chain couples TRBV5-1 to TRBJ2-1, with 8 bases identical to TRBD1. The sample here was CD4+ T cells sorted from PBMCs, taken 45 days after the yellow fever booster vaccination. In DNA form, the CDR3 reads TGCGCCAGCAGCGCCCGACAGGGGTTGCTCCCCAATGAGCAGTTCTTC. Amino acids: CASSARQGLLPNEQFF.